Each of the 6 T cell receptor beta chains below was sequenced from the same sample in a study of T-cell memory formation after mild COVID-19 (dated by TCRdb to about 2021). The library was built by means of 5' RACE. Sequencing used an Illumina NovaSeq 6000. TCRdb cleaned the public reads at Q25 with fastp, built clones with MiXCR and kept in-frame beta chains. Identical CDR3 proteins give one entry, which carries the most common genes and DNA. In all, the sample holds about 620,000 distinct CDR3 sequences, and around 17% of those were seen once. In total, the top ten clones hold approximately 12% of the sample. Sequenced input: PBMCs or a T cell subset sorted from them (not recorded which). These receptors were taken from an adult woman who had mild COVID-19 (a few samples of this study predate the infection). The sample titles of this study are shuffled in the database, so cell type and time point are left out; the donor was told from shared clones.

There are a few counts of this clonotype. This chain links TRBV5-6 with TRBJ1-6; possibly TRBD1 for D (5 bases). The CDR3 loop spans 13 amino acids. Trimming removed 2 bases at V and 14 bases at J, with 14 bases between. From germline, CDR1 is SGHDT and CDR2 YYEEEE. CDR3 DNA sequence: TGTGCCAGCAGCTTATCACAGGATCGATCCCTCCACTTT. The encoded protein is CASSLSQDRSLHF.

This clonotype was counted between two and nine times. The V and J genes are TRBV20-1 and TRBJ2-1, with no clear D. This CDR3 comprises 14 residues. Germline CDR1 reads DFQATT; CDR2 reads SNEGSKA (reference sequence). The germline V and J ends were trimmed by 5 bases and 0 bases, with 11 bases remaining between them. CDR3 DNA sequence: TGCAGTGCTTACAGTATTAGCTCCTACAATGAGCAGTTCTTC. It specifies CSAYSISSYNEQFF.

The chain employs TRBV7-6 and TRBJ2-3, with D possibly TRBD2 on 7 matching bases. Trimming shortened V by 5 bases and J by 5 bases, and 14 bases separated the two germline ends. The V gene's germline CDR1 is SGHVS and CDR2 FNYEAQ. CDR3 size: 14 residues. CDR3 region: CASSGGGPGDTQYF. The CDR3 nucleotides read TGTGCCAGCAGCGGGGGGGGGCCCGGAGATACGCAGTATTTT.

This clonotype was seen ten or more times. The chain has TRBV4-1 and TRBJ2-4; 9 bases match TRBD2. V shed 3 bases, J shed 7 bases, and the junction held 7 bases outside the gene matches. The CDR3 consists of 15 residues. Germline CDR1 and CDR2: MGHRA and YSYEKL. The CDR3 DNA follows: TGCGCCAGCAGCCATTTGACTAGCGGCCACAACATTCAGTACTTC. Translation: CASSHLTSGHNIQYF.

This rearrangement joins TRBV7-9 to TRBJ2-3; D is unclear. V was shortened by 1 base and J by 5 bases, with 10 bases between the two germline ends. CDR3 size: 14 residues. The germline V gene encodes CDR1 SEHNR and CDR2 FQNEAQ (reference sequence). The CDR3 sequence: CASSLGVGVDTQYF. The CDR3 DNA reads TGTGCCAGCAGCTTAGGGGTTGGAGTAGATACGCAGTATTTT.

The rearrangement joins TRBV12-3 or TRBV12-4 to TRBJ2-2; the D gene is possibly TRBD2 (6 bases). The CDR3 totals 17 residues. Deletions cut 7 bases from V and 0 bases from J, with 18 bases between. The CDR3 here is CASTLRGESANTGELFF. The DNA of the CDR3 is TGTGCCAGCACACTTCGCGGGGAGAGCGCGAACACCGGGGAGCTGTTTTTT.